This T cell receptor beta chain emerged from a study of radiotherapy plus CTLA-4 blockade in lung cancer. Study-level results: An expansion of tumor-derived TCR clones occurred in blood after radiotherapy plus ipilimumab.

V was clipped by 1 base and J by 0 bases; unmatched bases: 6. The germline gives CDR1 LNHDA, CDR2 SQIVND (reference sequence). The CDR3 extends over 17 amino acids. Assay used: immunoSEQ multiplex PCR; TCRdb lists only in-frame clones, some missing. The sample lists 120,000 or so clones; about 90% were seen once. The count of this clone is one. Its specificity is not known. Alongside CTLA-4 blockade with ipilimumab, patients with chemo-refractory metastatic non-small-cell lung cancer received focal radiation. Sample: peripheral blood, taken from a patient treated with radiotherapy plus ipilimumab. V and J are TRBV19 and TRBJ1-5, with 7 positions matching TRBD1. This sequence originates from a human donor with non-small cell lung cancer that progressed on radiotherapy plus ipilimumab. The CDR3 loop is CASSIGQGWNSNQPQHF. CDR3 coding DNA: TGTGCCAGTAGTATAGGACAGGGTTGGAATAGCAATCAGCCCCAGCATTTT.